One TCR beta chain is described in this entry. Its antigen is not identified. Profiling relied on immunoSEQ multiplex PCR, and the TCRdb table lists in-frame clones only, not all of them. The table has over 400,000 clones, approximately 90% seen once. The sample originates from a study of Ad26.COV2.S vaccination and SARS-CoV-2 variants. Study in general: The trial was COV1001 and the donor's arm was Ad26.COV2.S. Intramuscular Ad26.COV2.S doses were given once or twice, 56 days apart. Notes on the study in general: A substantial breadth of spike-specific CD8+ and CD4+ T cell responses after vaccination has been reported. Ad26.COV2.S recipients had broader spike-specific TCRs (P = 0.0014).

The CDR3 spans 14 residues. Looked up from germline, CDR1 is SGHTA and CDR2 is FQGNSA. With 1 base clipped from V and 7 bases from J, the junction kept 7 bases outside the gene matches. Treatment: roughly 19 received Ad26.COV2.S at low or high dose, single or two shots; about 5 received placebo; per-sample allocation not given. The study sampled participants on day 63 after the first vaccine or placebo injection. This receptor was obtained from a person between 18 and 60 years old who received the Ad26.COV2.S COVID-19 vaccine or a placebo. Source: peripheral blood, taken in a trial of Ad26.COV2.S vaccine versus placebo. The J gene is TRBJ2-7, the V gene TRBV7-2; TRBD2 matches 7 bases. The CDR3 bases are TGTGCCAGCAGCTTAGGCTCCGGGGGAGGGGAGCAGTACTTC. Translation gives CASSLGSGGGEQYF.